This T cell receptor (beta chain) was obtained from a study of T cell clonality in common variable immunodeficiency. The germline CDR1 and CDR2 sequences are SNHLY and FYNNEI. J lost 4 bases, V lost 6 bases, and 4 bases had no gene match. The CDR3 has 14 amino acids. This clone has at least ten counts. Its target is not known. The read stops 3 residues short of the end of the CDR3; the missing end is completed from the germline J gene. Method: immunoSEQ multiplex PCR; TCRdb's copy keeps in-frame clones and lacks some. The repertoire consists of roughly 55,000 clones, none detected only once. Whole-study findings and limits: Compared with healthy controls, CVID subjects showed increased TCRbeta clonality, mostly in about a third. Reportedly, TCR beta sequences from common variable immunodeficiency showed fewer deletions and N-nucleotide insertions.

This receptor was taken from a person between 18 and 75 years old in good health. This chain joins TRBV2 and TRBJ1-5; 9 positions match TRBD1. Sequenced material: peripheral blood mononuclear cells. CDR3 DNA (partial): TGTGCCAGCAGCAACAGGGGGCTGAATCAGCCC. Encoded protein: CASSNRGLNQP. The CDR3 in its entirety is CASSNRGLNQPQHF.